This T cell receptor beta chain was recorded in a study of blood T cell repertoires in COVID-19. Study as a whole: Acute-phase and convalescent COVID-19 samples originated in the United States, Italy and Spain. PBMCs, B-cell-depleted T cells, or T cells were the source of the cDNA or gDNA that made up the material.

Original analysis: Estimation of nucleated cell counts was performed using reference gene primer amplification. Assay: immunoSEQ multiplex PCR; the TCRdb copy retains only in-frame clones and omits some. Clonal size and the V and J genes are those of that table, whereas D and trimming came from the DNA. The sample records more than 150,000 clones, around nine tenths being singletons. The Seattle site enrolled patients during active infection and followed them longitudinally. Trimming at V came to 4 bases and at J to 2 bases, leaving 0 bases not matched to a gene. This CDR3 has 13 amino acids. Per the germline V gene, CDR1 is KGHSH and CDR2 is LQKENI.

The J gene is TRBJ2-7, the V gene TRBV18, with 9 bases matching TRBD1. The sample taken for sequencing was peripheral blood. This sequence was found in a woman aged 65 to 85 with COVID-19, enrolled during active disease. CDR3: CASSRDRAYEQYF. The CDR3, as DNA: TGTGCCAGCTCACGGGACAGGGCCTACGAGCAGTACTTC.